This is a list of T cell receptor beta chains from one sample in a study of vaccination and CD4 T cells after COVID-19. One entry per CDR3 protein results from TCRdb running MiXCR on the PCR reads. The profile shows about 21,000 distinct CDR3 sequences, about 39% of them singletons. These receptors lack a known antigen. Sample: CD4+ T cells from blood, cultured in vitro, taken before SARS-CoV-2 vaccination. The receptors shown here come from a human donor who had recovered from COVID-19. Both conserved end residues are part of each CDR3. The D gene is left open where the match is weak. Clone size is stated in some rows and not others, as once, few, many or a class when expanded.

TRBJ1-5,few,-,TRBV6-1,CASSERAGWDQPQHF,TGTGCCAGCAGTGAACGGGCAGGGTGGGATCAGCCCCAGCATTTT
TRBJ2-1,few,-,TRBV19,CASKTGGNYNEQFF,TGTGCCAGTAAGACAGGAGGAAACTACAATGAGCAGTTCTTC
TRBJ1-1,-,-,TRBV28,CASADTAAAFF,TGTGCCAGCGCCGATACAGCGGCAGCTTTCTTT
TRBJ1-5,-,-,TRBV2,CASRETGTPGPQHF,TGTGCCAGCAGGGAGACGGGGACCCCTGGGCCCCAGCATTTT
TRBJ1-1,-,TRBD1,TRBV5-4,CASSLGRQGVNTEAFF,TGTGCCAGCAGCTTGGGAAGACAGGGGGTAAACACTGAAGCTTTCTTT
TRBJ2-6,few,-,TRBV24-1,CATSDPGISGANVLTF,TGTGCCACCAGTGATCCAGGGATATCTGGGGCCAACGTCCTGACTTTC
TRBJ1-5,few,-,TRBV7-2,CASSPTLSQPQHF,TGTGCCAGCAGCCCAACGTTAAGTCAGCCCCAGCATTTT
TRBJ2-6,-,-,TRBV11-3,CASSLVGPVLTF,TGTGCCAGCAGCTTAGTGGGCCCCGTCCTGACTTTC
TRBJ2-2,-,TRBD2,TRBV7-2,CASSPNPAGGGTGELFF,TGTGCCAGCAGCCCCAACCCAGCGGGAGGTGGCACCGGGGAGCTGTTTTTT
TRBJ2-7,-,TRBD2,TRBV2,CASRRLAGVHEQYF,TGTGCCAGCAGAAGACTAGCGGGAGTGCACGAGCAGTACTTC
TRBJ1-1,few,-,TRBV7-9,CASSPRFGTQGTEAFF,TGTGCCAGCAGCCCTCGGTTTGGTACACAGGGCACTGAAGCTTTCTTT
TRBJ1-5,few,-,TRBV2,CASSLVNALDQPQHF,TGTGCCAGCAGTCTGGTCAACGCTCTAGATCAGCCCCAGCATTTT
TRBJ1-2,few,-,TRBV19,CASSIGPDGYTF,TGTGCCAGTAGTATAGGCCCGGATGGCTACACCTTC
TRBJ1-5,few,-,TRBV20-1,CSAKDEGKGNIVNQPQHF,TGCAGTGCTAAGGATGAGGGAAAGGGGAACATAGTGAATCAGCCCCAGCATTTT
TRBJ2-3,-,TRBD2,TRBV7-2,CASSLGPREVGF,TGTGCCAGCAGCTTAGGGCCCCGGGAGGTTGGTTTT
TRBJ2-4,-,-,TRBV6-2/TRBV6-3,CASSPGAEIKNIQYF,TGTGCCAGCAGTCCCGGGGCGGAGATCAAAAACATTCAGTACTTC
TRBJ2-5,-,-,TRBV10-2,CASEDRLAQYF,TGCGCCAGCGAGGACCGCCTTGCCCAGTACTTC
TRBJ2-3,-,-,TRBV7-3,CASSAIGGGTDTQYF,TGTGCCAGCAGCGCCATAGGGGGGGGCACAGATACGCAGTATTTT
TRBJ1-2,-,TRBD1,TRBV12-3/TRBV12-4,CASSFGTGHYGYTF,TGTGCCAGCAGTTTCGGGACAGGACACTATGGCTACACCTTC
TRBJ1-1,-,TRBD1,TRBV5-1,CASRETGVTEAFF,TGCGCCAGCAGGGAGACAGGGGTCACTGAAGCTTTCTTT
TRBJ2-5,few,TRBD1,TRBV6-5,CASSYRQGEETQYF,TGTGCCAGCAGCTACCGACAGGGCGAAGAGACCCAGTACTTC
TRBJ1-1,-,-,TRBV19,CASSGRGLNTEAFF,TGTGCCAGTAGTGGCAGGGGTCTGAACACTGAAGCTTTCTTT
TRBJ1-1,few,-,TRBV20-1,CSARVDARPNTEAFF,TGCAGTGCTAGAGTTGATGCCAGGCCGAACACTGAAGCTTTCTTT
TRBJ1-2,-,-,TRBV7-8,CASSSLLRHYGYTF,TGTGCCAGCAGCTCCCTCCTCCGACATTATGGCTACACCTTC
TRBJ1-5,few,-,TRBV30,CAWSRGVGQPQHF,TGTGCCTGGAGTCGAGGAGTCGGTCAGCCCCAGCATTTT
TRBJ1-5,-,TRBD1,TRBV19,CASSRDRARNQPQHF,TGTGCCAGTAGTCGGGACAGGGCCCGCAATCAGCCCCAGCATTTT
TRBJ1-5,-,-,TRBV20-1,CSTTSGTTPQHF,TGCAGTACCACATCAGGGACGACGCCCCAGCATTTT
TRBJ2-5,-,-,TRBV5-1,CASSSGAGYQETQYF,TGCGCCAGCAGCTCCGGGGCGGGGTACCAAGAGACCCAGTACTTC
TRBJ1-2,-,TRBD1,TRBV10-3,CAISEGGQAYYNYGYTF,TGTGCCATCAGTGAAGGAGGACAGGCCTACTATAACTATGGCTACACCTTC
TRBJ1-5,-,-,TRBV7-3,CASSFTPDAGGGFLSNQPQHF,TGTGCCAGCAGCTTTACCCCGGACGCAGGCGGGGGGTTTTTGAGCAATCAGCCCCAGCATTTT
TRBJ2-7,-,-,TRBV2,CASRGDGSEQYF,TGTGCCAGCAGGGGTGACGGTTCCGAGCAGTACTTC
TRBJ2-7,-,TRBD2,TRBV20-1,CSASPLAESYEQYF,TGCAGTGCTAGCCCACTAGCGGAGTCCTACGAGCAGTACTTC
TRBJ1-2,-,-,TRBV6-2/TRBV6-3,CASSYSKLLRDGYTF,TGTGCCAGCAGTTACTCGAAGCTCTTACGGGACGGCTACACCTTC
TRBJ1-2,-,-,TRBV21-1,CASSKIPPLSRVHGYTF,TGTGCCAGCAGCAAGATCCCCCCGCTCAGTCGTGTGCATGGCTACACCTTC
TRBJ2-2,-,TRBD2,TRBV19,CASSKLAGVSGELFF,TGCGCCAGTAGTAAACTAGCGGGGGTGTCCGGGGAGCTGTTTTTT
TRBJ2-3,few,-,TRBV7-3,CASSLGHTDTQYF,TGTGCCAGCAGCTTAGGGCACACAGATACGCAGTATTTT
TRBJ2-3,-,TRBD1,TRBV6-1,CARQGSDTQYF,TGTGCGAGACAGGGCTCAGATACGCAGTATTTT
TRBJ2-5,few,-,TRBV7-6,CASSITGAQETQYF,TGTGCCAGCAGCATAACCGGGGCTCAAGAGACCCAGTACTTC
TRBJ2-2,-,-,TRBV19,CASSIRSGTNTGELFF,TGTGCCAGTAGTATAAGGTCAGGGACGAACACCGGGGAGCTGTTTTTT
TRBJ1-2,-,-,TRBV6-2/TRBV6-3,CASSLVATRSYGYTF,TGTGCCAGCAGCCTAGTCGCAACCAGGAGCTATGGCTACACCTTC
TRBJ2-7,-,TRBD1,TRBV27,CASSPNGQGGEQYF,TGTGCCAGCAGTCCAAACGGACAGGGCGGCGAGCAGTACTTC
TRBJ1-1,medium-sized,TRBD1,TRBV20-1,CSARGQGDRGRTEAFF,TGCAGTGCTAGAGGCCAGGGGGACAGGGGACGCACTGAAGCTTTCTTT
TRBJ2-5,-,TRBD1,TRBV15,CATSSYRGTETQYF,TGTGCCACCAGCAGCTACAGGGGGACGGAGACCCAGTACTTC
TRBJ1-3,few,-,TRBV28,CASSLVQVSGNTIYF,TGTGCCAGCAGTTTGGTACAAGTCTCTGGAAACACCATATATTTT
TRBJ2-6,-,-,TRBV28,CASSLVGGSGANVLTF,TGTGCCAGCAGTTTAGTTGGCGGCTCTGGGGCCAACGTCCTGACTTTC
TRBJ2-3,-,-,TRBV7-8,CASSPRPKFRAGATDTQYF,TGTGCCAGCAGCCCACGTCCTAAATTCCGCGCGGGGGCCACAGATACGCAGTATTTT
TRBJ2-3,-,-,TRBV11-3,CASSATRAATDTQYF,TGTGCCAGCAGCGCGACCCGGGCAGCAACAGATACGCAGTATTTT
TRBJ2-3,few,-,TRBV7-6,CASSSPDGTTSTDTQYF,TGTGCCAGCAGCTCCCCCGACGGGACAACAAGCACAGATACGCAGTATTTT
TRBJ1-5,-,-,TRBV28,CASSMVLGQPQHF,TGTGCCAGCAGCATGGTTCTAGGGCAGCCCCAGCATTTT
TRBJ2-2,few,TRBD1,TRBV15,CATSRGRTGVGTGELFF,TGTGCCACCAGCAGAGGAAGGACAGGGGTAGGCACCGGGGAGCTGTTTTTT
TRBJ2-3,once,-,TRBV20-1,CSASPPRIQYTQYF,TGCAGTGCTAGCCCCCCCCGCATCCAGTATACGCAGTATTTT
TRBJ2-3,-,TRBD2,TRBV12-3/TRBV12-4,CASRRTSGSFDTQYF,TGTGCCAGCAGAAGGACTAGCGGGAGTTTCGATACGCAGTATTTT
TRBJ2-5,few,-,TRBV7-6,CASSLAGVGGDQYF,TGTGCCAGCAGCTTAGCGGGAGTCGGCGGGGATCAGTACTTC